The 32 T cell receptor beta chains in this list originate from one sample, sequenced in a study of CD8+ T cells in alopecia areata. cDNA reverse transcribed from extracted RNA served as the sequencing template. Only in-frame clones appear in the TCRdb table, and some are missing; sequencing was by immunoSEQ multiplex PCR. Of approximately 140,000 clones listed, over 70% were seen once; the top ten hold around 16%. The sequencing used CD8+ T cells sorted from blood, collected at week 0. The receptors shown here come from a human donor with alopecia areata.

This rearrangement joins TRBV12-5 to TRBJ1-1; no clear D. Germline-derived CDR1 and CDR2 are LGHNT and FRNRAP. Trimming removed 2 bases at V and 5 bases at J, with 12 bases between. This CDR3 has 14 amino acids. In nucleotides, the CDR3 is TGTGCTAGTGGTTTGCGGCAGGCGGGGACTGAAGCTTTCTTT. Its protein product is CASGLRQAGTEAFF.

The chain carries TRBV7-9 and TRBJ1-2; unclear D gene. The CDR3 is 15 amino acids. Germline CDR1 and CDR2: SEHNR and FQNEAQ (reference sequence). V was clipped by 4 bases and J by 5 bases, with 17 bases between them. The CDR3 DNA is TGTGCCAGCAGCTCACCTACAAAGAAGGCGTATGGCTACACCTTC. This sequence encodes CASSSPTKKAYGYTF.

The chain joins TRBV30 to TRBJ2-1; the D is unclear. Germline loops: CDR1 GTSNPN, CDR2 SVGIG (reference sequence). V was pared by 0 bases and J by 3 bases, with 12 bases between. The CDR3 runs to 15 residues. This CDR3 is CAWSVRRINYNEQFF. The CDR3 coding sequence is TGTGCCTGGAGTGTCCGACGGATAAACTACAATGAGCAGTTCTTC.

This rearrangement joins TRBV2 to TRBJ2-7, with D perhaps matching TRBD1 (5 bases). The CDR3 length is 11 residues. CDR1 and CDR2 from the germline V gene are SNHLY and FYNNEI. The V gene lost 10 bases and the J gene lost 4 bases, with 11 bases spanning the gap. The CDR3 sequence: CAIQETYEQYF. For the CDR3, the DNA is TGTGCCATACAGGAGACTTACGAGCAGTACTTC.

This clone was seen only once. The chain is built from TRBV19 and TRBJ1-4, with D possibly TRBD1 on 5 matching bases. Trimming cost V 5 bases and J 5 bases, with 12 bases left between them. The CDR3 covers 14 residues. Germline assignment: CDR1 LNHDA and CDR2 SQIVND (reference sequence). The CDR3 sequence is CASSGWDSNEKLFF. DNA for the CDR3: TGTGCCAGTAGTGGTTGGGACTCCAATGAAAAACTGTTTTTT.

The chain combines TRBV4-1 with TRBJ1-5; unclear D gene. The CDR3 covers 15 residues. The germline gives CDR1 MGHRA, CDR2 YSYEKL. V shed 7 bases and J shed 5 bases, with 18 bases lying between them. The CDR3 nucleotides read TGCGCCAGCACCCGAGTACACGCGGTAGATCAGCCCCAGCATTTT. This translates into CASTRVHAVDQPQHF.

The CDR3 here is CASSLLDEQFF. Written as DNA, the CDR3 is TGCGCCAGCAGCTTGTTGGACGAGCAGTTCTTC. The V gene is TRBV5-1, the J gene TRBJ2-1; D not resolved. The CDR3 spans 11 residues. Trimming removed 1 base at V and 10 bases at J, with 6 bases between. The germline CDR1 and CDR2 sequences are SGHRS and YFSETQ.

The chain couples TRBV27 to TRBJ2-7; 8 nucleotides agree with TRBD1. CDR1 is MNHEY, CDR2 SMNVEV, per germline (reference sequence). This CDR3 region has 14 residues. Trimming took 5 bases from V and 5 from J; bases not matched to a gene: 8. The CDR3 region has the DNA TGTGCCAGCAGTGCACTACAGGGGGTTCACGAGCAGTACTTC. It encodes CASSALQGVHEQYF.

In DNA form, the CDR3 reads TGCGCCAGCAGCTTCCGGGACACACATCGGAATGAGCAGTTCTTC. This translates into CASSFRDTHRNEQFF. V and J are TRBV5-1 and TRBJ2-1; D possibly corresponds to TRBD1 (6 bases). The CDR3 extends over 15 amino acids. V gave up 2 bases and J gave up 7 bases, with 16 bases separating them. The germline CDR1 and CDR2 sequences are SGHRS and YFSETQ.

The chain joins TRBV4-1 to TRBJ2-3; 8 bases are shared with TRBD1. The germline V gene encodes CDR1 MGHRA and CDR2 YSYEKL. V lost 8 bases and J lost 5; bases outside the gene matches: 9. The CDR3 totals 14 residues. The CDR3 loop is CASSHRGAGDTQYF. CDR3 bases: TGCGCCAGCTCCCACAGGGGGGCTGGAGATACGCAGTATTTT.

The chain joins TRBV10-2 to TRBJ2-3; maybe TRBD1 (5 bases). The V gene's germline CDR1 is WSHSY and CDR2 SAAADI. The length of the CDR3 is 14 residues. Trimming cost V 2 bases and J 2 bases, with 8 bases left between them. CDR3 sequence (DNA): TGCGCCAGCAGTGAGACAGGATTCACAGATACGCAGTATTTT. Translation gives CASSETGFTDTQYF.

The V gene is TRBV5-1, the J gene TRBJ1-1; D not resolved. Trimming pared 0 bases from V and 5 bases from J, leaving 11 bases between. The CDR3 is 14 residues long. The germline gives CDR1 SGHRS, CDR2 YFSETQ. CDR3 sequence reads: CASSLVPEDTEAFF. In DNA form, the CDR3 reads TGCGCCAGCAGCTTGGTACCAGAGGATACTGAAGCTTTCTTT.

This clone was seen only a few times. The gene calls are TRBV25-1 and TRBJ2-5; D remains unclear. The J call may be faulty, since TRBJ2-7 better matches the DNA end. Germline CDR1 is MGHDK and CDR2 is SYGVNS. The CDR3 loop spans 11 amino acids. The CDR3 here is CASSDSYEQYF. In nucleotides, the CDR3 is TGTGCCAGCAGTGACTCCTACGAGCAGTACTTC.

This clone was counted once. The chain recombines TRBV29-1 with TRBJ2-2; 7 bases agree with TRBD1. The CDR3 is 14 residues long. Germline assignment: CDR1 SQVTM and CDR2 ANQGSEA. J gave up 1 base and V 4 bases, and 3 bases lay outside the gene matches. The CDR3 nucleotides read TGCAGCGTTGTCGGGACAGAGAACACCGGGGAGCTGTTTTTT. This codes for CSVVGTENTGELFF.

V usage is TRBV7-8 and J usage is TRBJ2-1; maybe TRBD2 (5 bases). CDR1 is SGHVS and CDR2 is FQNEAQ in the germline V gene. The ends were cut back, 3 bases at V and 7 bases at J, with 13 bases in the middle. This CDR3 spans 14 amino acids. The CDR3 protein is CASSLVVARNEQFF. The CDR3 nucleotides read TGTGCCAGCAGCTTGGTTGTAGCGCGGAATGAGCAGTTCTTC.

In regard to this clone: Different DNA sequences within this sample yield the same CDR3. J is TRBJ2-7 and V is TRBV4-1; no definite D call. V shed 1 base and J shed 4 bases, with 8 bases lying between them. The germline V gene has CDR1 MGHRA and CDR2 YSYEKL. The CDR3 spans 13 residues. CDR3 sequence: CASSQGAGYEQYF. In DNA form, the CDR3 reads TGCGCCAGCAGCCAAGGAGCCGGTTACGAGCAGTACTTC.

This chain connects TRBV25-1 to TRBJ1-1; the D is unclear. The CDR3 length is 12 residues. CDR1 MGHDK and CDR2 SYGVNS come from the germline V gene. V lost 3 bases and J lost 11, with 13 bases in between. CDR3 sequence (DNA): TGTGCCAGCAGTGATTTGGAGCTGGGGGCTTTCTTT. Residues: CASSDLELGAFF.

The V gene is TRBV7-8, the J gene TRBJ2-7; weak D call: TRBD2 (5 bases). The CDR3 spans 13 residues. The germline CDR1 and CDR2 sequences are SGHVS and FQNEAQ. V lost 2 bases and J lost 1, with 6 bases in between. The CDR3 sequence: CASSLRGSYEQYF. CDR3 in DNA: TGTGCCAGCAGCTTACGGGGATCCTACGAGCAGTACTTC.

The chain couples TRBV19 to TRBJ1-5; D gene uncertain. The CDR3 runs 13 residues. CDR1 is LNHDA and CDR2 is SQIVND in the germline V gene (reference sequence). V gave up 5 bases and J gave up 7 bases, with 12 bases separating them. CDR3 residues: CASSADLGQPQHF. The CDR3 DNA sequence: TGTGCCAGTAGTGCGGACCTGGGACAGCCCCAGCATTTT. Supplemented by reference TRBV19 and TRBJ1-5, the full variable domain reads DGGITQSPKYLFRKEGQNVTLSCEQNLNHDAMYWYRQDPGQGLRLIYYSQIVNDFQKGDIAEGYSVSREKKESFPLTVTSAQKNPTAFYLCASSADLGQPQHFGDGTRLSIL.

This sequence joins TRBV29-1 and TRBJ2-7, with TRBD1 identical over 7 bases. The V segment lost 7 bases and the J segment 3 bases; nucleotides outside the gene matches: 9. CDR3 length equals 13 residues. CDR1 is SQVTM, CDR2 ANQGSEA, per germline. The CDR3 region is CSAKGGQLYEQYF. In nucleotides, the CDR3 is TGCAGCGCTAAAGGGGGCCAACTCTACGAGCAGTACTTC.

The J gene is TRBJ2-1, the V gene TRBV29-1; unclear D gene. The CDR3 contains 14 residues. In germline, CDR1 is SQVTM, CDR2 ANQGSEA. Trimming took off 6 bases at V and 8 bases at J, with 20 bases between the two ends. The CDR3, as DNA: TGCAGCGTCCCCGTATACAACAATTCGTATGAGCAGTTCTTC. Translated: CSVPVYNNSYEQFF.

The rearrangement joins TRBV11-2 to TRBJ2-7, with TRBD1 matching over 7 bases. The trim removed 5 bases at V and 4 bases at J, leaving 11 bases unmatched. CDR3 size: 15 residues. Germline V gene data show CDR1 as SGHAT and CDR2 as FQNNGV. CDR3 bases: TGTGCCAGCAGCCCGACCGACAGGGTTGGATACGAGCAGTACTTC. This encodes CASSPTDRVGYEQYF.

The gene calls are TRBV2 and TRBJ2-6; D perhaps matches TRBD2 (6 bases). The CDR3 extends over 18 amino acids. V lost 2 bases and J lost 1, with 15 bases in between. Germline V gives CDR1 SNHLY, CDR2 FYNNEI. Here the CDR3 DNA reads TGTGCCAGCAGTGAAAATCCGGAGGGGTCTTCTGGGGCCAACGTCCTGACTTTC. Translation: CASSENPEGSSGANVLTF.

The chain recombines TRBV10-3 with TRBJ1-2; 10 nucleotides line up with TRBD1. CDR3 size: 16 residues. Germline-derived CDR1 and CDR2 are ENHRY and SYGVKD. After removal of 0 bases from V and 5 bases from J, the junction contained 6 bases not matched to a gene. The DNA of the CDR3 is TGTGCCATCAGTGAGTCTGGGGACAGGGGAGTGTATGGCTACACCTTC. Amino acid sequence: CAISESGDRGVYGYTF.

J is TRBJ1-2 and V is TRBV7-9; D might be TRBD1 (5 bases). Deletions cut 2 bases from V and 4 bases from J, with 14 bases between. Germline V gene data show CDR1 as SEHNR and CDR2 as FQNEAQ (reference sequence). CDR3 length equals 15 residues. The CDR3 spells CASSLMRGPGYGYTF. The CDR3 DNA reads TGTGCCAGCAGCTTAATGCGGGGCCCCGGCTATGGCTACACCTTC.

The chain combines TRBV2 with TRBJ1-5; maybe TRBD1 (5 bases). The germline CDR1 and CDR2 sequences are SNHLY and FYNNEI. The CDR3 totals 15 residues. The V end lost 4 bases, the J end lost 4 bases, and 14 bases lay between the germline ends. This CDR3 is CASSALDISNQPQHF. CDR3 in DNA: TGTGCCAGCAGTGCCTTGGACATTAGTAATCAGCCCCAGCATTTT.

J is TRBJ2-5 and V is TRBV9; D unresolved. Germline values: CDR1 SGDLS, CDR2 YYNGEE. V lost 0 bases and J 5 bases, leaving 8 bases between the germline ends. This CDR3 comprises 13 residues. CDR3 residues: CASSVDLRETQYF. CDR3 nucleotide sequence: TGTGCCAGCAGCGTAGACCTGAGGGAGACCCAGTACTTC.

This rearrangement joins TRBV5-6 to TRBJ2-7; 11 bases line up with TRBD1. V lost 1 base, J lost 1 base, and 1 base stayed unmatched. The CDR3 spans 15 residues. Germline V gene lookup returns CDR1 SGHDT and CDR2 YYEEEE. For the CDR3, the DNA is TGTGCCAGCAGCTTGAGGGACAGGGGGTCCTACGAGCAGTACTTC. Protein product: CASSLRDRGSYEQYF. Full variable domain (rest looked up from reference TRBV5-6 and TRBJ2-7): DAGVTQSPTHLIKTRGQQVTLRCSPKSGHDTVSWYQQALGQGPQFIFQYYEEEERQRGNFPDRFSGHQFPNYSSELNVNALLLGDSALYLCASSLRDRGSYEQYFGPGTRLTVT.

The rearrangement joins TRBV5-6 to TRBJ1-2; D uncertain. CDR3 length equals 15 residues. CDR1 and CDR2 from the germline V gene are SGHDT and YYEEEE. V was clipped by 4 bases and J by 2 bases, with 15 bases between them. Here the CDR3 reads CASSGELLGNYGYTF. CDR3 nucleotide sequence: TGTGCCAGCAGCGGGGAACTTTTGGGGAACTATGGCTACACCTTC.

This clone was detected only once. The chain employs TRBV6-1 and TRBJ2-1; 8 bases fit TRBD2. The germline gives CDR1 MNHNS, CDR2 SASEGT. V gave up 4 bases and J gave up 8 bases; unmatched junction bases: 4. The CDR3 contains 13 residues. The CDR3 spells CASSGTSKDEQFF. The CDR3 bases are TGTGCCAGCAGTGGGACTAGCAAAGATGAGCAGTTCTTC.

As regards this clone: At the DNA level, this CDR3 is encoded by other sequences in the same sample as well. The V call is TRBV21-1, the J call TRBJ2-1; TRBD2 is taken as the D call from the table, unchecked against the DNA. TRBV21-1 is a pseudogene locus. CDR3 length equals 17 residues. CDR3 sequence (DNA): TGTGCCAGCAGCGGGCCCGGGACTAGCGGCTCCTACAATGAGCAGTTCTTC. This codes for CASSGPGTSGSYNEQFF.

A word on this clone: The sample contains more than one DNA sequence encoding this CDR3. The V and J genes are TRBV27 and TRBJ1-1; no clear D. Germline assignment: CDR1 MNHEY and CDR2 SMNVEV (reference sequence). V lost 6 bases and J 3 bases, leaving 5 bases between the germline ends. The CDR3 contains 11 residues. CDR3 sequence (DNA): TGTGCCAGCAGAAGCTACACTGAAGCTTTCTTT. Its translation is CASRSYTEAFF.